What follows describes a single TCR beta chain. Its antigen is unknown. Primers: 60 Vbeta forward and 13 Jbeta reverse. Using immunoSEQ multiplex PCR, the repertoire was profiled, and TCRdb retains in-frame clones only, with some absent. This repertoire shows about 160,000 clones, 65% to 85% found once; its top ten account for 7%. These data are taken from a study of cytomegalovirus exposure and HLA in healthy donors. Overall study context: Around 80 million unique TCRs from HLA-typed donors were held in an early data release. Study results and caveats: 87-base-pair reads could not separate some V segments, including TRBV6-2 and TRBV6-3. One cluster of highly shared sequence variants probably arose as a sequencing artifact.

With 7 bases clipped from V and 4 bases from J, the junction kept 8 bases outside the gene matches. CDR1 and CDR2 (germline): SGDLS, YYNGEE. The CDR3 is 14 residues long. This sequence joins TRBV9 and TRBJ1-1; 9 bases are a match to TRBD1. This clonotype was sampled from a woman aged 30 to 39 in good health and CMV-seropositive. Sequenced: PBMCs. The CDR3 loop reads CASGDRGRGTEAFF. The DNA for the CDR3 is TGTGCCAGCGGAGACAGGGGGAGAGGCACTGAAGCTTTCTTT.